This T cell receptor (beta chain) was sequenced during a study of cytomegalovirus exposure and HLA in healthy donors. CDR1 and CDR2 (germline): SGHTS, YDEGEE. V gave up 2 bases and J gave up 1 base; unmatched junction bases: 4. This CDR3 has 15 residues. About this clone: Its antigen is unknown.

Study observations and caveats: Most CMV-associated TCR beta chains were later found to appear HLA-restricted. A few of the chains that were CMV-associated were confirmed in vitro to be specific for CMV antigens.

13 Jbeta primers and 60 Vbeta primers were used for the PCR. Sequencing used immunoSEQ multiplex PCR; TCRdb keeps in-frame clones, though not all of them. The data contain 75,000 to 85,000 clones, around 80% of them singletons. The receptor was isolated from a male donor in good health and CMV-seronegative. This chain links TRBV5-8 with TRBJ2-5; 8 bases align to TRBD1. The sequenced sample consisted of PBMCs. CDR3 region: CASSLGTGRQETQYF. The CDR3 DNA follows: TGTGCCAGCAGCTTAGGGACAGGCCGCCAAGAGACCCAGTACTTC.